This TCR beta chain was sequenced during a study of blood T cells in healthy people across ages. A second PCR, run for about 7 to 11 cycles, used a sample-barcoded 5' primer plus a J-beta primer mix. TCRdb called the 5' RACE reads again in MiXCR, with one record for every CDR3 protein. The top ten hold about 4% of the sample, which has 1.5 million or so distinct CDR3 sequences, 35% to 45% seen once. CDR1 MGHRA and CDR2 YSYEKL come from the germline V gene. The CDR3 totals 19 residues. Trimming cost V 3 bases and J 0 bases; bases outside gene matches: 8. This TCR was sampled from a woman aged 18-30 years in good health. The sequencing sample was made of blood. The genes are TRBV4-1 and TRBJ2-2; 12 nucleotides match TRBD2. CDR3 in amino acids: CASSQRTSGVDANTGELFF. The CDR3 region has the DNA TGCGCCAGCAGCCAGCGGACTAGCGGGGTCGACGCGAACACCGGGGAGCTGTTTTTT.